This T cell receptor beta chain was profiled in a study of shared clonotypes between healthy human individuals. Germline assignment: CDR1 SGHNT and CDR2 YYREEE (reference sequence). The CDR3 loop spans 12 amino acids. The V gene lost 2 bases and the J gene lost 3 bases, with 6 bases spanning the gap. Method: immunoSEQ multiplex PCR; TCRdb's copy keeps in-frame clones and lacks some. This table holds more than 2 million clones, nearly 97% found once. Researchers partitioned CD4+ cells into CD45RA+ naive and CD45RA-negative memory subsets. The clonotype was recovered from a man between 18 and 29 years old in good health. This rearrangement joins TRBV5-4 to TRBJ2-7, with D maybe TRBD1 (5 bases). The sequenced sample was naive CD4+ T cells sorted from blood. Specified subset: CD45RA+ positively selected. As DNA, the CDR3 is TGTGCCAGCAGCTTTAGGGGCTACGAGCAGTACTTC. It yields the protein CASSFRGYEQYF.